One T cell receptor beta chain is described in this entry. As yet, its antigen is unknown. The PCR employed 60 Vbeta primers together with 13 Jbeta primers. In the original processing: Around 10 million of the about 80 million unique TCR beta chains counted in a later analysis were shared. Sequenced by immunoSEQ multiplex PCR; TCRdb stores in-frame clones only, minus some. That table gives V, J and clone size, and the DNA gave D and trimming. The data show around 97,000 clones, 73% seen once. The record originates from a study of cytomegalovirus exposure and HLA in healthy donors. As for the study in general: Most donors, 81% of a few hundred genotyped, fell in the Caucasian-associated ancestry cluster.

It was healthy bone marrow donors who served as donors. Study-level findings and limits: Information on immune exposure was restricted to one variable (CMV serostatus).

The V end lost 1 base, the J end lost 9 bases, and 16 bases lay between the germline ends. CDR1 and CDR2 (germline): GTSNPN, SVGIG (reference sequence). The CDR3 runs 15 residues. The chain employs TRBV30 and TRBJ1-6; D possibly corresponds to TRBD1 (6 bases). Sequencing was performed on PBMCs. The receptor was derived from a man in his forties in good health and CMV-seronegative. The CDR3 DNA reads TGTGCCTGGAGTGCCGGCCAGGGGCTCGCTTCACCCCTCCACTTT. This encodes CAWSAGQGLASPLHF.